These T cell receptor beta chains were read from a single sample in a study of T cells in Graves' hyperthyroidism and ophthalmopathy. TCRdb ran MiXCR on the multiplex PCR reads and lists one entry per CDR3 protein. The table includes hundreds of thousands of distinct CDR3 sequences, 35% to 55% detected once. What was sequenced was peripheral blood or thyroid tissue (not recorded which). These receptors all stem from a woman younger than 35 with Graves' hyperthyroidism. Both conserved end residues are part of each CDR3. The D gene is left open where the match is weak. Not all rows give a size; the values are once, few, many and, for expanded clones, a class.

abundance: few; v_gene: TRBV7-2; d_gene: NA; j_gene: TRBJ1-2; CDR3nt: TGTGCCAGCAGCTTAGAGAGCGCGGACTATGGCTACACCTTC; CDR3aa: CASSLESADYGYTF
abundance: few; v_gene: TRBV7-2; d_gene: NA; j_gene: TRBJ1-1; CDR3nt: TGTGCCAGCAGCTTGGGGGGGATGGATGAAGCTTTCTTT; CDR3aa: CASSLGGMDEAFF
abundance: NA; v_gene: TRBV9; d_gene: TRBD2; j_gene: TRBJ2-5; CDR3nt: TGTGCCAGCAGCGTAAGCGGGGTACAAGAGACCCAGTACTTC; CDR3aa: CASSVSGVQETQYF
abundance: NA; v_gene: TRBV29-1; d_gene: TRBD2; j_gene: TRBJ2-5; CDR3nt: TGCAGCGTTGGGACTAGCGGGAGCCTTCAAGAGACCCAGTACTTC; CDR3aa: CSVGTSGSLQETQYF
abundance: NA; v_gene: TRBV10-3; d_gene: NA; j_gene: TRBJ2-5; CDR3nt: TGTGCCGTCAGTTTAGGAGAGACCCAGTACTTC; CDR3aa: CAVSLGETQYF
abundance: many; v_gene: TRBV2; d_gene: NA; j_gene: TRBJ1-2; CDR3nt: TGTGCCAGCAGTGAAGATGTAGGGGCGCATTATGGCTACACCTTC; CDR3aa: CASSEDVGAHYGYTF
abundance: many; v_gene: TRBV10-1; d_gene: NA; j_gene: TRBJ1-6; CDR3nt: TGCGCCAGGGGTTTGGGGGGCTCACCCCTCCACTTT; CDR3aa: CARGLGGSPLHF
abundance: NA; v_gene: TRBV7-3; d_gene: TRBD1; j_gene: TRBJ1-2; CDR3nt: TGTGCCAGCAGCCAAGTCCAGACAGGGAACTATGGCTACACCTTC; CDR3aa: CASSQVQTGNYGYTF
abundance: many; v_gene: TRBV5-1; d_gene: NA; j_gene: TRBJ1-1; CDR3nt: TGTGCCAGCAGCTTAGGATGGAACACTGAAGCTTTCTTT; CDR3aa: CASSLGWNTEAFF
abundance: many; v_gene: TRBV7-8; d_gene: NA; j_gene: TRBJ2-5; CDR3nt: TGTGCCAGCAGCCGTCAGGGCGGAGAGACCCAGTACTTC; CDR3aa: CASSRQGGETQYF
abundance: few; v_gene: TRBV19; d_gene: NA; j_gene: TRBJ1-1; CDR3nt: TGTGCCAGTAGTATTACACAGGGAGCTGAAGCTTTCTTT; CDR3aa: CASSITQGAEAFF
abundance: once; v_gene: TRBV2; d_gene: NA; j_gene: TRBJ1-6; CDR3nt: TGTGCCAGCAGTGAGAGGGGCGCGAGCTCCTATAATTCACCCCTCCACTTT; CDR3aa: CASSERGASSYNSPLHF
abundance: NA; v_gene: TRBV7-9; d_gene: NA; j_gene: TRBJ2-2; CDR3nt: TGTGCCAGCAGCTACCGGGAGTTTACCGGGGAGCTGTTTTTT; CDR3aa: CASSYREFTGELFF
abundance: NA; v_gene: TRBV19; d_gene: TRBD1; j_gene: TRBJ1-4; CDR3nt: TGTGCCAGTAGTATAACAGGGGGCGCAACTAATGAAAAACTGTTTTTT; CDR3aa: CASSITGGATNEKLFF
abundance: NA; v_gene: TRBV29-1; d_gene: NA; j_gene: TRBJ1-1; CDR3nt: NA; CDR3aa: CSVGEGTLF
abundance: many; v_gene: TRBV2; d_gene: NA; j_gene: TRBJ2-5; CDR3nt: TGTGCCAGCAGCGGGCCCAACGGGGAGACCCAGTACTTC; CDR3aa: CASSGPNGETQYF
abundance: NA; v_gene: TRBV29-1; d_gene: NA; j_gene: TRBJ1-5; CDR3nt: TGCAGCGTGGGATACCAGGGAGGGGAGCCCCAGCATTTT; CDR3aa: CSVGYQGGEPQHF
abundance: NA; v_gene: TRBV7-2; d_gene: NA; j_gene: TRBJ1-1; CDR3nt: TGTGCCAGCAGCTCAACTCGTCGGGAGTTGAACACTGAAGCTTTCTTT; CDR3aa: CASSSTRRELNTEAFF
abundance: NA; v_gene: TRBV2; d_gene: TRBD1; j_gene: TRBJ1-4; CDR3nt: TGTGCCAGCAGTGCCGACTGGGACAGGGTGGAGGAAAAACTGTTTTTT; CDR3aa: CASSADWDRVEEKLFF
abundance: many; v_gene: TRBV29-1; d_gene: TRBD2; j_gene: TRBJ2-7; CDR3nt: TGCAGCGTTGAAGCGGGGGGGCTCGACGAGCAGTACTTC; CDR3aa: CSVEAGGLDEQYF
abundance: many; v_gene: TRBV24-1; d_gene: NA; j_gene: TRBJ1-5; CDR3nt: TGTGCCACCAGTGTTAGGGGGGCGGATCAGCCCCAGCATTTT; CDR3aa: CATSVRGADQPQHF
abundance: few; v_gene: TRBV20-1; d_gene: NA; j_gene: TRBJ2-7; CDR3nt: TGCAGTGCTAGACAGCCGGACGGGCAGTACTTC; CDR3aa: CSARQPDGQYF
abundance: many; v_gene: TRBV7-8; d_gene: NA; j_gene: TRBJ1-5; CDR3nt: TGTGCCAGCAGCTTAGCAGGGGAGGGTCAGCCCCAGCATTTT; CDR3aa: CASSLAGEGQPQHF
abundance: NA; v_gene: TRBV25-1; d_gene: TRBD1; j_gene: TRBJ1-2; CDR3nt: TGTGCCAGCAGTGCCACCCCGGGACAGTATGGCTACACCTTC; CDR3aa: CASSATPGQYGYTF